This T cell receptor beta chain was sequenced in a study of PD-L1 blockade in urothelial cancer. Study-wide background: About 90% of the 29 patients were males with bladder-origin urothelial cancer. Blood analyses occurred 3 weeks (second dose) and 6 weeks post treatment start. Counts from blood samples showed a median of about 140,000 T cells.

Clones were sequenced by immunoSEQ multiplex PCR, and TCRdb holds only the in-frame ones, with some missing. This table has around 45,000 clones, more than 70% appearing once. The CDR3 totals 15 residues. The V end lost 3 bases, the J end lost 1 base, and 12 bases lay between the germline ends. Germline CDR1 MNHNS, CDR2 SASEGT. As for time point: pretreatment peripheral blood. The material sequenced was PBMCs, taken around atezolizumab (anti-PD-L1) treatment. The sequence derives from a man in his sixties with urothelial cancer. The chain uses TRBV6-1 and TRBJ1-1; unclear D gene. The DNA of the CDR3 is TGTGCCAGCAGTGACCCGGCGGGGAGGAACACTGAAGCTTTCTTT. Its protein is CASSDPAGRNTEAFF.